This TCR beta chain is from a study of T cells in tumors after PD-1 blockade. Study-wide context: Mean per blood sample: 113,528 templates (about 21,000-270,000), 35,000 to 45,000 unique clonotypes.

Input was about 550 ng to 6,004 ng of genomic DNA from tumor or blood. Regarding the study as a whole: Peripheral recruitment is suggested, as some novel exhausted tumor clones were in pre-treatment blood.

Germline CDR1 SQVTM, CDR2 ANQGSEA. The ends lost 3 bases at V and 2 bases at J; junction bases unmatched: 4. The CDR3 runs to 14 residues. About this clone: Its antigen is as yet unknown.

The protocol was immunoSEQ multiplex PCR, while the TCRdb copy is restricted to in-frame clones and leaves out a portion. The table has around 25,000 clones, 65% to 85% seen once. The specimen was PBMCs, collected after anti-PD-1 treatment. This TCR derives from a human donor with basal cell carcinoma. J is TRBJ2-1 and V is TRBV29-1; 7 bases line up with TRBD2. CDR3 sequence reads: CSVDESGAYNEQFF. The CDR3 DNA reads TGCAGCGTTGATGAGAGCGGGGCCTACAATGAGCAGTTCTTC.